These 7 T cell receptor beta chains were sequenced from one sample in a study of CD8 T cells in ankylosing spondylitis. Via MiXCR, TCRdb re-called the 5' RACE reads, giving one row per CDR3 protein. The table has 85,000 to 100,000 distinct CDR3 sequences, around 10% seen once. The sequencing input was blood, either unsorted or a sorted T cell fraction (not recorded which). The receptor source for this set is a male donor with ankylosing spondylitis or in good health (not recorded which).

This clonotype was seen at least ten times. V usage is TRBV5-1 and J usage is TRBJ2-3; 7 positions agree with TRBD1. Germline assignment: CDR1 SGHRS and CDR2 YFSETQ. The CDR3 length is 15 residues. Losses at the gene ends were 2 bases for V and 2 bases for J; bases not matched to a gene: 5. The CDR3, as DNA: TGCGCCAGCAGCTTCAGGGGACAGACCACAGATACGCAGTATTTT. Translating it yields CASSFRGQTTDTQYF. Full variable domain (missing parts from reference TRBV5-1 and TRBJ2-3): KAGVTQTPRYLIKTRGQQVTLSCSPISGHRSVSWYQQTPGQGLQFLFEYFSETQRNKGNFPGRFSGRQFSNSRSEMNVSTLELGDSALYLCASSFRGQTTDTQYFGPGTRLTVL.

This clonotype was picked up many times. This sequence joins TRBV7-8 and TRBJ2-1, with D perhaps matching TRBD2 (5 bases). CDR1 is SGHVS, CDR2 FQNEAQ, per germline. There are 16 residues in the CDR3. The germline V and J ends were trimmed by 4 bases and 4 bases, with 17 bases remaining between them. CDR3 sequence: CASSSARTPQYNEQFF. In DNA, the CDR3 is TGTGCCAGCAGCTCTGCTAGGACTCCCCAGTACAATGAGCAGTTCTTC.

The table lists this clonotype with many counts. The genes are TRBV20-1 and TRBJ1-5, with TRBD1 matching 8 bases. CDR1 and CDR2 from the germline V gene are DFQATT and SNEGSKA (reference sequence). Germline trimming cut 5 bases from V and 2 bases from J; bases unmatched to any gene: 11. There are 16 residues in the CDR3. The CDR3 nucleotides read TGCAGTGCTCCTCGGGACAGGCCCCTTGGCAATCAGCCCCAGCATTTT. Encoded protein: CSAPRDRPLGNQPQHF.

In this sample, this clonotype turned up many times. The chain is built from TRBV3-1 and TRBJ2-1; D remains ambiguous. CDR3 length equals 15 residues. Between the trimmed V and J ends, which lost 3 bases and 2 bases, there was a span of 11 bases. The germline gives CDR1 LGHDT, CDR2 YNNKEL (reference sequence). The CDR3 is CASSHQVLPYNEQFF. In DNA, the CDR3 is TGTGCCAGCAGCCATCAAGTTCTCCCCTACAATGAGCAGTTCTTC.

This clonotype was counted ten times or more. The chain is built from TRBV5-1 and TRBJ1-2, with D unresolved. CDR3 length: 14 residues. Trimming removed 4 bases at V and 1 base at J, with 11 bases between. Per germline, CDR1 SGHRS and CDR2 YFSETQ. The CDR3: CASSPREDNYGYTF. As DNA, the CDR3 is TGCGCCAGCAGCCCCCGGGAGGATAACTATGGCTACACCTTC.

The chain couples TRBV7-2 to TRBJ2-2; TRBD1 matches 12 bases. The CDR3 has 17 amino acids. The germline V gene encodes CDR1 SGHTA and CDR2 FQGNSA. V was clipped by 6 bases and J by 5 bases; unmatched bases: 10. This chain's CDR3 is CASSQSRDRGLTGELFF. CDR3 DNA: TGTGCCAGCAGTCAGTCCCGGGACAGGGGGCTGACCGGGGAGCTGTTTTTT.

This clonotype has a count of ten or more. This rearrangement joins TRBV19 to TRBJ2-7; TRBD2 matches 9 bases. CDR1 is LNHDA, CDR2 SQIVND, per germline (reference sequence). The CDR3 sequence is 14 residues long. Trimming at V came to 1 base and at J to 3 bases, leaving 1 base not matched to a gene. The CDR3 sequence is CASSIASGDYEQYF. CDR3 in DNA: TGTGCCAGTAGTATAGCTAGCGGGGACTACGAGCAGTACTTC.